Presented here are 25 T cell receptor beta chains from one specimen sequenced in a study of regulatory T cells in long-lasting Graves disease. CDR3 regions were amplified by Arm-PCR using iRepertoire HTBI primers to build TCR beta libraries. TCRdb analysed the multiplex PCR reads with MiXCR anew, one entry per CDR3 protein. The sample yields approximately 440,000 distinct CDR3 sequences, roughly 15% seen once. The sample's time point: newly diagnosed GD, antithyroid drugs for less than 3 months. Extracted RNA from PBMCs served as the source of the TCR library. These data also formed part of another study, on T cells in Graves' hyperthyroidism and ophthalmopathy.

The sample here was peripheral blood mononuclear cells (PBMCs), taken at new diagnosis, from a patient treated with antithyroid drugs. The receptors were sampled from a man aged 40-55 years with Graves disease.

The chain recombines TRBV29-1 with TRBJ2-2, with TRBD1 matching 7 bases. The germline CDR1 and CDR2 sequences are SQVTM and ANQGSEA. The ends lost 4 bases at V and 2 bases at J; junction bases unmatched: 7. The CDR3 runs 15 residues. The DNA of the CDR3 is TGCAGCGTTGGGCACAGGGGACATAACACCGGGGAGCTGTTTTTT. This codes for CSVGHRGHNTGELFF.

In this sample, this clonotype turned up a few times. This chain uses TRBV5-1 with TRBJ2-5; TRBD2 agrees at 10 bases. V was clipped by 1 base and J by 4 bases; unmatched bases: 13. The germline V gene encodes CDR1 SGHRS and CDR2 YFSETQ. This CDR3 has 18 amino acids. This chain's CDR3 is CASSLSLNLAGVGETQYF. Written as DNA, the CDR3 is TGCGCCAGCAGCTTGTCCCTTAATCTAGCGGGAGTGGGAGAGACCCAGTACTTC.

This clonotype was counted a few times. J is TRBJ2-1 and V is TRBV28; 8 positions match TRBD1. The trim removed 5 bases at V and 5 bases at J, leaving 5 bases unmatched. This CDR3 region has 14 residues. The germline V gene encodes CDR1 MDHEN and CDR2 SYDVKM. The CDR3 region is CASSPRDRNNEQFF. In DNA form, the CDR3 reads TGTGCCAGCAGTCCCAGGGACAGGAACAATGAGCAGTTCTTC.

V is TRBV5-1 and J is TRBJ2-5; D might be TRBD2 (5 bases). Germline CDR1 and CDR2: SGHRS and YFSETQ. The germline V and J ends were trimmed by 0 bases and 4 bases, with 13 bases remaining between them. There are 15 residues in the CDR3. This CDR3 reads CASSLARVAGETQYF. Here the CDR3 DNA reads TGCGCCAGCAGCTTGGCGAGGGTTGCAGGAGAGACCCAGTACTTC.

This clonotype was picked up a small number of times. With a much larger clone just one base away, this may be a read error. The rearrangement joins TRBV11-3 to TRBJ2-3, with TRBD2 as a possible D gene (6 bases). CDR3 length equals 15 residues. Germline V gene lookup returns CDR1 SGHNT and CDR2 YENEEA. The CDR3 is CAGSLDGRFTDTQYF. CDR3 nucleotides: TGTGCCGGCAGCTTAGACGGGAGATTTACAGATACGCAGTATTTT.

Only a few counts were recorded for this clonotype. This chain links TRBV9 with TRBJ2-3; 7 nucleotides align to TRBD1. This CDR3 contains 16 residues. Germline trimming cut 1 base from V and 3 bases from J; bases unmatched to any gene: 8. The germline V gene has CDR1 SGDLS and CDR2 YYNGEE. The CDR3: CASSVRTGANTDTQYF. The CDR3 coding sequence is TGTGCCAGCAGCGTAAGAACAGGGGCGAATACAGATACGCAGTATTTT.

This clonotype has at least ten counts. The chain couples TRBV29-1 to TRBJ2-5; a weak D match, TRBD1 (6 bases). With 6 bases removed from V and 9 bases from J, the gap between germline ends came to 17 bases. CDR3 size: 12 residues. CDR1 and CDR2 from the germline V gene are SQVTM and ANQGSEA. The CDR3 sequence is CSVTRGPDAQYF. DNA for the CDR3: TGCAGCGTGACCAGGGGACCGGACGCCCAGTACTTC.

V gene TRBV20-1 combines with J gene TRBJ2-7; 10 nucleotides align to TRBD2. V shed 3 bases, J shed 7 bases, and the junction held 9 bases outside the gene matches. The CDR3 loop spans 14 amino acids. Germline CDR1 is DFQATT and CDR2 is SNEGSKA (reference sequence). The CDR3 reads CSASPAGGGQEQYF. The CDR3 region has the DNA TGCAGTGCTAGTCCAGCGGGAGGGGGGCAGGAGCAGTACTTC.

Remarks on this clonotype: A much larger clonotype is one base distant, so this may be a read error. This chain joins TRBV12-3 or TRBV12-4 and TRBJ1-5; D remains ambiguous. This CDR3 has 15 residues. The CDR3 DNA follows: TGTGCCAGCAGTTTGAGAGGGAATAGCGATCAGCCCCAGCATTTT. It codes for CASSLRGNSDQPQHF.

This clonotype was detected ten times or more. J is TRBJ1-1 and V is TRBV18; D is ambiguous. V lost 4 bases and J lost 6, with 21 bases in between. Germline V gene lookup returns CDR1 KGHSH and CDR2 LQKENI. The CDR3 runs to 16 residues. This CDR3 reads CASSQMVAGRTSEAFF. In nucleotides, the CDR3 is TGTGCCAGCTCACAAATGGTAGCGGGCAGGACGTCTGAAGCTTTCTTT. Full variable domain (missing parts from reference TRBV18 and TRBJ1-1): NAGVMQNPRHLVRRRGQEARLRCSPMKGHSHVYWYRQLPEEGLKFMVYLQKENIIDESGMPKERFSAEFPKEGPSILRIQQVVRGDSAAYFCASSQMVAGRTSEAFFGQGTRLTVV.

This clonotype has at least ten counts. V and J are TRBV6-5 and TRBJ2-2; D ambiguous. Trimming stripped 3 bases from V and 5 bases from J, with 7 bases between. The CDR3 loop spans 13 amino acids. Germline-derived CDR1 and CDR2 are MNHEY and SVGAGI. The DNA of the CDR3 is TGTGCCAGCAGTTATCTCAGGACCGGGGAGCTGTTTTTT. This codes for CASSYLRTGELFF.

This clonotype has a count of ten or more. V and J are TRBV2 and TRBJ2-7; D gene uncertain. V lost 5 bases, J lost 6 bases, and 14 bases lay in between. The germline gives CDR1 SNHLY, CDR2 FYNNEI. CDR3 length equals 13 residues. The CDR3 DNA sequence: TGTGCCAGCAGTACTAAGAGACACTCCGAGCAGTACTTC. Translated: CASSTKRHSEQYF.

This clonotype was seen ten or more times. The chain couples TRBV6-4 to TRBJ2-3; 8 nucleotides match TRBD1. CDR3 length equals 15 residues. V trimming: 5 bases; J trimming: 5 bases; junction bases outside the gene matches: 9. CDR1 MRHNA and CDR2 SNTAGT come from the germline V gene. CDR3 nucleotide sequence: TGTGCCAGCAGTCCCAGGGGGCAGTGGGGAGATACGCAGTATTTT. It encodes CASSPRGQWGDTQYF.

In its sample, this clonotype was seen a few times. One end of the junction fails to match germline, which may point to a read error. The rearrangement links TRBV18 to TRBJ2-1, with 9 nucleotides matching TRBD2. The CDR3 loop spans 15 amino acids. Germline values: CDR1 KGHSH, CDR2 LQKENI. CDR3 in amino acids: CTSSSGASGINEQFF. CDR3 coding DNA: TGTACCAGCTCATCCGGTGCTAGCGGGATAAATGAGCAGTTCTTC.

This chain links TRBV10-3 with TRBJ1-1; D perhaps matches TRBD1 (6 bases). The CDR3 has 14 residues. Germline CDR1 is ENHRY and CDR2 is SYGVKD. The V gene lost 6 bases and the J gene lost 5 bases, with 16 bases spanning the gap. The CDR3 loop is CAIREDSGGTEAFF. DNA of the CDR3: TGTGCCATCAGGGAGGACAGCGGTGGGACTGAAGCTTTCTTT.

This clonotype was counted only a few times. The J gene is TRBJ2-7, the V gene TRBV5-1, with 7 positions matching TRBD1. J gave up 0 bases and V 1 base, and 1 base lay outside the gene matches. This CDR3 contains 14 residues. Germline values: CDR1 SGHRS, CDR2 YFSETQ. The CDR3 bases are TGCGCCAGCAGCTTGCGGACAGGCTCCTACGAGCAGTACTTC. It is translated as CASSLRTGSYEQYF. Complete variable domain (other parts from reference TRBV5-1 and TRBJ2-7): KAGVTQTPRYLIKTRGQQVTLSCSPISGHRSVSWYQQTPGQGLQFLFEYFSETQRNKGNFPGRFSGRQFSNSRSEMNVSTLELGDSALYLCASSLRTGSYEQYFGPGTRLTVT.

This clonotype was observed many times. This chain connects TRBV27 to TRBJ2-1; TRBD1 is a possible D gene (5 bases). The CDR3 length is 17 residues. Trimming pared 3 bases from V and 4 bases from J, leaving 19 bases between. Germline V CDR1 and CDR2: MNHEY, SMNVEV (reference sequence). The CDR3 reads CASSLALWGAEYNEQFF. The DNA for the CDR3 is TGTGCCAGCAGTTTGGCGTTATGGGGCGCAGAATACAATGAGCAGTTCTTC.

This clonotype was seen a handful of times. V usage is TRBV29-1 and J usage is TRBJ1-5, with TRBD1 matching over 8 bases. V lost 4 bases to trimming and J lost 0 bases; unmatched junction nucleotides: 2. This CDR3 is built from 14 residues. The germline gives CDR1 SQVTM, CDR2 ANQGSEA. DNA for the CDR3: TGCAGCGTTGGGACAGGGAATAGCAATCAGCCCCAGCATTTT. Encoded protein: CSVGTGNSNQPQHF.

This clonotype was seen at least ten times. V gene TRBV27 combines with J gene TRBJ2-1; 10 bases match TRBD2. CDR3 length: 16 residues. Germline values: CDR1 MNHEY, CDR2 SMNVEV (reference sequence). Losses at the gene ends were 4 bases for V and 10 bases for J; bases not matched to a gene: 13. The CDR3 reads CASSSYLAGEGEEQFF. The CDR3 bases are TGTGCCAGCAGTTCGTATCTAGCGGGAGAGGGAGAAGAGCAGTTCTTC.

This clonotype was recorded at least ten times. One junction end does not reproduce the germline sequence, and a read error may be involved. The rearrangement uses TRBV7-2 and TRBJ2-1, with D tentatively TRBD1 (6 bases). CDR1 is SGHTA, CDR2 FQGNSA, per germline. The CDR3 runs 14 residues. In DNA, the CDR3 is TGTGCCAGCAGCTTATCGACAGGCGCCAATGGGCAGTTCTTC. Translating it yields CASSLSTGANGQFF.

This clonotype was counted between two and nine times. The V and J genes are TRBV5-6 and TRBJ2-1; 8 nucleotides line up with TRBD1. Germline V gene sequence: CDR1 SGHDT, CDR2 YYEEEE. The J segment lost 9 bases and the V segment lost 4 bases, leaving 6 bases of the junction unmatched. The CDR3 has 13 amino acids. The CDR3 bases are TGTGCCAGCAGCCCGGACAGGGTGGGTGAGCAGTTCTTC. This codes for CASSPDRVGEQFF.

Many counts were recorded for this clonotype. This sequence joins TRBV27 and TRBJ2-1; no reliable D call. The V end lost 3 bases, the J end lost 3 bases, and 3 bases lay between the germline ends. The CDR3 contains 12 residues. CDR1 and CDR2 from the germline V gene are MNHEY and SMNVEV (reference sequence). The CDR3 is CASSFLYNEQFF. As DNA, the CDR3 is TGTGCCAGCAGTTTCCTCTACAATGAGCAGTTCTTC.

The chain couples TRBV7-2 to TRBJ1-5, with D unresolved. The germline CDR1 and CDR2 sequences are SGHTA and FQGNSA. The CDR3 is 13 amino acids. V was clipped by 2 bases and J by 7 bases, with 9 bases between them. As DNA, the CDR3 is TGTGCCAGCAGCTTAATATCCTTCCAGCCCCAGCATTTT. This encodes CASSLISFQPQHF. The full variable domain, rest sourced from reference TRBV7-2 and TRBJ1-5, is GAGVSQSPSNKVTEKGKDVELRCDPISGHTALYWYRQSLGQGLEFLIYFQGNSAPDKSGLPSDRFSAERTGGSVSTLTIQRTQQEDSAVYLCASSLISFQPQHFGDGTRLSIL.

On this clonotype itself: This may stem from a read error, because a much larger clone lies one nucleotide away. J is TRBJ2-7 and V is TRBV5-1; 9 bases line up with TRBD1. V shed 4 bases and J 3 bases; nucleotides not matched to a gene: 11. CDR3 length: 16 residues. Germline CDR1 SGHRS, CDR2 YFSETQ. For the CDR3, the DNA is TGCGCCAGCAGCCCTCCCCCGGGACAGGGATTCTACGAGCAGTACTTC. Protein sequence: CASSPPPGQGFYEQYF.

This clonotype was seen a handful of times. V usage is TRBV5-1 and J usage is TRBJ2-1; 10 bases are a match to TRBD2. Looked up from germline, CDR1 is SGHRS and CDR2 is YFSETQ. Trimming removed 0 bases from V and 8 bases from J; junction bases left unmatched: 2. The CDR3 is 14 residues long. The CDR3 DNA reads as TGCGCCAGCAGCTTGGCTCTAGCGGGGGATGAGCAGTTCTTC. Translation: CASSLALAGDEQFF.